Presented here are 15 T cell receptor beta chains from one specimen sequenced in a study of T-cell reconstitution after alpha-beta-depleted transplantation in children. Construction of the TCRbeta library involved unique molecular identifiers. TCRdb used MiXCR to reprocess the PCR reads, holding one entry per CDR3 protein. In the table there are about 240,000 distinct CDR3 sequences, roughly 23% of which are singletons. The sample was PBMCs, taken before TCRalphabeta/CD19-depleted stem cell transplant. Receptors originate from a girl aged 2 to 10 with Fanconi anemia, due to receive a stem cell transplant.

The V call is TRBV11-3, the J call TRBJ2-7, with unresolved D. This CDR3 is 15 amino acids long. Germline CDR1 is SGHNT and CDR2 is YENEEA. The V end lost 2 bases, the J end lost 0 bases, and 11 bases lay between the germline ends. The CDR3 sequence: CASSLSHTDSYEQYF. The CDR3 DNA sequence: TGTGCCAGCAGCTTAAGTCACACAGACTCCTACGAGCAGTACTTC. Based on the CDR3 plus reference TRBV11-3 and TRBJ2-7, the full variable domain is EAGVVQSPRYKIIEKKQPVAFWCNPISGHNTLYWYLQNLGQGPELLIRYENEEAVDDSQLPKDRFSAERLKGVDSTLKIQPAELGDSAVYLCASSLSHTDSYEQYFGPGTRLTVT.

This clonotype was observed a few times. The chain recombines TRBV6-2 or TRBV6-3 with TRBJ2-3; D perhaps matches TRBD2 (6 bases). Looked up from germline, CDR1 is MNHEY and CDR2 is SVGEGT. The CDR3 is 17 amino acids. V was pared by 2 bases and J by 0 bases, with 15 bases between. The CDR3 sequence is CASSYRPTGGSTDTQYF. As DNA, the CDR3 is TGTGCCAGCAGTTACCGCCCGACTGGGGGGAGCACAGATACGCAGTATTTT.

This clonotype was counted a few times. This chain links TRBV20-1 with TRBJ2-7; D gene unclear. CDR1 is DFQATT, CDR2 SNEGSKA, per germline (reference sequence). The CDR3 contains 15 residues. Deletions cut 3 bases from V and 6 bases from J, with 21 bases between. The chain's CDR3 is CSAREVATVNLEQYF. The CDR3 DNA follows: TGCAGTGCTAGGGAAGTGGCCACAGTGAACCTCGAGCAGTACTTC.

The table lists this clonotype with a few counts. J is TRBJ2-1 and V is TRBV7-3; 16 bases fit TRBD2. The CDR3 extends over 17 amino acids. Germline V gives CDR1 SGHTA, CDR2 FQGTGA. V gave up 1 base and J gave up 9 bases; unmatched junction bases: 6. CDR3 nucleotides: TGTGCCAGCAGCTTAATAGCCGGGACTAGCGGGAGGGGTGAGCAGTTCTTC. Translating gives CASSLIAGTSGRGEQFF.

The chain's CDR3 is CASSLALSGGTYEQYF. CDR3 bases: TGTGCCAGCAGCTTAGCGCTTAGCGGGGGAACCTACGAGCAGTACTTC. The rearrangement joins TRBV7-2 to TRBJ2-7; 9 bases are a match to TRBD2. The V gene end was trimmed by 0 bases and the J gene end by 2 bases; junction bases not matched to a gene: 5. The CDR3 has 16 amino acids. The V gene's germline CDR1 is SGHTA and CDR2 FQGNSA.

This clonotype was recorded many times. The chain is built from TRBV7-2 and TRBJ2-1, with D hard to call. Germline assignment: CDR1 SGHTA and CDR2 FQGNSA. V lost 5 bases to trimming and J lost 0 bases, with 14 bases between them. The CDR3 is 16 residues long. CDR3 amino acids: CASSLTYRSSYNEQFF. As DNA, the CDR3 is TGTGCCAGCAGCCTCACCTATCGGAGCTCCTACAATGAGCAGTTCTTC.

This clonotype has ten or more counts. V and J are TRBV9 and TRBJ2-3; no firm D call. The CDR3 loop spans 15 amino acids. The V end lost 1 base, the J end lost 2 bases, and 11 bases lay between the germline ends. Germline loops: CDR1 SGDLS, CDR2 YYNGEE. CDR3 DNA: TGTGCCAGCAGCGTAACGGTAGGGTACACAGATACGCAGTATTTT. Translation gives CASSVTVGYTDTQYF.

This clonotype appeared many times. The chain is built from TRBV25-1 and TRBJ2-3; D is unclear. Trimming stripped 3 bases from V and 0 bases from J, with 7 bases between. Looked up from germline, CDR1 is MGHDK and CDR2 is SYGVNS. The CDR3 runs to 14 residues. CDR3 DNA sequence: TGTGCCAGCAGTGAGATCGGAAGCACAGATACGCAGTATTTT. Translating gives CASSEIGSTDTQYF.

The chain is built from TRBV11-1 and TRBJ2-1, with D uncertain. There are 18 residues in the CDR3. Germline CDR1 reads SGHAT; CDR2 reads FQDESV (reference sequence). V was pared by 5 bases and J by 0 bases, with 20 bases between. The CDR3 nucleotides read TGTGCCAGCAGCCCAGGATACCCTTCCCCCAGCTCCTACAATGAGCAGTTCTTC. Residues: CASSPGYPSPSSYNEQFF.

This clonotype was observed many times. CDR3 nucleotide sequence: TGTGCCAGCTCACCACCGGGTAGCAATCAGCCCCAGCATTTT. Translated, it gives CASSPPGSNQPQHF. The J gene is TRBJ1-5, the V gene TRBV18; no definite D call. The CDR3 runs to 14 residues. Trimming cost V 0 bases and J 0 bases, with 3 bases left between them. CDR1 and CDR2 from the germline V gene are KGHSH and LQKENI.

This rearrangement joins TRBV6-5 to TRBJ2-1; no clear D. The CDR3 is 19 residues long. V was trimmed by 4 bases and J by 1 base, leaving 23 bases between them. CDR1 and CDR2 from the germline V gene are MNHEY and SVGAGI. In DNA, the CDR3 is TGTGCCAGCAGTTCCCGACATCCTTCCTTCTCCGGGTCCTACAATGAGCAGTTCTTC. Its translation is CASSSRHPSFSGSYNEQFF.

The gene calls are TRBV6-5 and TRBJ2-1; unclear D gene. Germline assignment: CDR1 MNHEY and CDR2 SVGAGI. Deletions cut 4 bases from V and 9 bases from J, with 19 bases between. This CDR3 comprises 15 residues. DNA for the CDR3: TGTGCCAGCAGTTCACTCCCAACGCCAGGCGTTGAGCAGTTCTTC. It is translated as CASSSLPTPGVEQFF.

This clonotype appeared many times. The chain combines TRBV4-2 with TRBJ2-7; D perhaps matches TRBD2 (6 bases). V was shortened by 0 bases and J by 5 bases, with 14 bases between the two germline ends. Per germline, CDR1 LGHNA and CDR2 YNFKEQ. The CDR3 spans 15 residues. The CDR3 DNA reads as TGTGCCAGCAGCCAAGAGGTTTCACTAGCCAACGAGCAGTACTTC. Protein product: CASSQEVSLANEQYF.

This clonotype was detected many times. The chain has TRBV20-1 and TRBJ2-1; 8 nucleotides agree with TRBD2. CDR3 length: 16 amino acids. Per the germline V gene, CDR1 is DFQATT and CDR2 is SNEGSKA (reference sequence). Losses at the gene ends were 2 bases for V and 0 bases for J; bases not matched to a gene: 6. As DNA, the CDR3 is TGCAGTGCTAGACACGTTCTAGCGGGCTCCTACAATGAGCAGTTCTTC. Translated, it gives CSARHVLAGSYNEQFF.

The chain joins TRBV12-3 or TRBV12-4 to TRBJ1-1; TRBD1 might be the D (5 bases). CDR3 length: 14 residues. V gave up 0 bases and J gave up 4 bases, with 9 bases separating them. The CDR3: CASSLAGVGTEAFF. CDR3 sequence (DNA): TGTGCCAGCAGTTTAGCGGGGGTAGGCACTGAAGCTTTCTTT.